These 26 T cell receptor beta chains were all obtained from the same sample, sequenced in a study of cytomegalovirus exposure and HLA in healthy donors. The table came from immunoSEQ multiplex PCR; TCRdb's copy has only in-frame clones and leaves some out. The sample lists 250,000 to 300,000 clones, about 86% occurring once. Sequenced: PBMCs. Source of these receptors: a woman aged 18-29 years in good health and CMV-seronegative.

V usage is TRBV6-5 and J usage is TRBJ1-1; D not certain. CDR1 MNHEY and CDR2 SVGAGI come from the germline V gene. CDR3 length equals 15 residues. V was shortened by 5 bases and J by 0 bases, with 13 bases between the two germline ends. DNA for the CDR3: TGTGCCAGCAGTCAGGCCGGACTCATGAACACTGAAGCTTTCTTT. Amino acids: CASSQAGLMNTEAFF.

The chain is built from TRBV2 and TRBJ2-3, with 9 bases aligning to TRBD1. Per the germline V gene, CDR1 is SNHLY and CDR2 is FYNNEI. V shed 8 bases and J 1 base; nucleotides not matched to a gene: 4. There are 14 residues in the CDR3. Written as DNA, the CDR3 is TGTGCCAGCGAACGGGACAGGGGCACAGATACGCAGTATTTT. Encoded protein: CASERDRGTDTQYF.

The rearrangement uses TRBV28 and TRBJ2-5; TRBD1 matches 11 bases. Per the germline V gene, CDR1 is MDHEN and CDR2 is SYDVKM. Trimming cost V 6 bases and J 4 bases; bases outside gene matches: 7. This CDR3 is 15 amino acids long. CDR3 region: CASSTDRGRSETQYF. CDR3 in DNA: TGTGCCAGCAGCACGGACAGGGGGCGGTCAGAGACCCAGTACTTC.

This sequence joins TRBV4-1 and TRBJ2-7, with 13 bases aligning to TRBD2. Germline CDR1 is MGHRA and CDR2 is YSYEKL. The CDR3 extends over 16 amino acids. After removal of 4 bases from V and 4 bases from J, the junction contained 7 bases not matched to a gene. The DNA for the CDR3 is TGCGCCAGCAGCCCTAGGACTAGCGGGAGCTGGTACGAGCAGTACTTC. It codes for CASSPRTSGSWYEQYF.

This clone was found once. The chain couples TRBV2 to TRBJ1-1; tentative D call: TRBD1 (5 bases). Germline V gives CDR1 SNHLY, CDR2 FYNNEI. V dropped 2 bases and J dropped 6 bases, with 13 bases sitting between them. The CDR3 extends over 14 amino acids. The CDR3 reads CASSEYSGDPEAFF. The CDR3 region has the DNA TGTGCCAGCAGTGAATATTCGGGGGACCCTGAAGCTTTCTTT.

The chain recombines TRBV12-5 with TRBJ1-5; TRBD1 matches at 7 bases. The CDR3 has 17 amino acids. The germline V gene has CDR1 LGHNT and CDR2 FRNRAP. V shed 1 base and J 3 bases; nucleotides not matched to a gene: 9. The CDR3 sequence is CASGLALTGTDNQPQHF. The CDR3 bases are TGTGCTAGTGGTTTGGCCCTGACAGGGACCGACAATCAGCCCCAGCATTTT.

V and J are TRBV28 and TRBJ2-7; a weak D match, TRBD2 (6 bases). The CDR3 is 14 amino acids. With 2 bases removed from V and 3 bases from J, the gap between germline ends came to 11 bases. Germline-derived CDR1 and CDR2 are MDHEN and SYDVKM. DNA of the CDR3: TGTGCCAGCAGTTTAATGGGGGGACTCTACGAGCAGTACTTC. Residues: CASSLMGGLYEQYF.

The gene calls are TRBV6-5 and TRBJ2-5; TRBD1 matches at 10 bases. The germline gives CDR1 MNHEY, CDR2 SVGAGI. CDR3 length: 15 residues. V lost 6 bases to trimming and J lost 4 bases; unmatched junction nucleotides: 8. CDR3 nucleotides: TGTGCCAGCAGGGTCGACCGGGACAGGGGAGAGACCCAGTACTTC. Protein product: CASRVDRDRGETQYF.

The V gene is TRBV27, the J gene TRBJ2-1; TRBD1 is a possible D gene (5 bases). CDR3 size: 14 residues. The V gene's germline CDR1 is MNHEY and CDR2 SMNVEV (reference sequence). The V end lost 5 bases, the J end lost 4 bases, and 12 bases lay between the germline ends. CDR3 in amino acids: CASSPDDSYNEQFF. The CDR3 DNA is TGTGCCAGCAGTCCAGACGACAGTTACAATGAGCAGTTCTTC.

The CDR3 protein is CASRLGQPQHF. In DNA, the CDR3 is TGTGCCAGCAGATTGGGCCAGCCCCAGCATTTT. The chain couples TRBV2 to TRBJ1-5; D unclear. The V gene's germline CDR1 is SNHLY and CDR2 FYNNEI. The V end lost 6 bases, the J end lost 7 bases, and 7 bases lay between the germline ends. This CDR3 has 11 amino acids.

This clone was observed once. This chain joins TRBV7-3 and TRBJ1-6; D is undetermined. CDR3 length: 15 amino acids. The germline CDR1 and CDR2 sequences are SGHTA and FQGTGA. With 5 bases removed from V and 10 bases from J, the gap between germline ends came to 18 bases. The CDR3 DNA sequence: TGTGCCAGCAGCCCCGGGAGGGCCTTCCAATCACCCCTCCACTTT. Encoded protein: CASSPGRAFQSPLHF.

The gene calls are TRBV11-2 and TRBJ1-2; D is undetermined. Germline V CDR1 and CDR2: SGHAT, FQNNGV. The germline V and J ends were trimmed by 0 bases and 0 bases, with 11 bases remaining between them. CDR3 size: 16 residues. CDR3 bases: TGTGCCAGCAGCTTAGATCTGCGGGGAACTAACTATGGCTACACCTTC. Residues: CASSLDLRGTNYGYTF. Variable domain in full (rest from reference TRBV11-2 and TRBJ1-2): EAGVAQSPRYKIIEKRQSVAFWCNPISGHATLYWYQQILGQGPKLLIQFQNNGVVDDSQLPKDRFSAERLKGVDSTLKIQPAKLEDSAVYLCASSLDLRGTNYGYTFGSGTRLTVV.

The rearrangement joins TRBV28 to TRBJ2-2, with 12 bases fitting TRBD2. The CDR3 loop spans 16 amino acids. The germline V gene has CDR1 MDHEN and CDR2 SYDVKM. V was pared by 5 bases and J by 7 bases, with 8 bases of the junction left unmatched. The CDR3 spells CASSPLTSGRGGELFF. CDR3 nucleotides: TGTGCCAGCAGTCCCTTGACTAGCGGGAGAGGCGGGGAGCTGTTTTTT.

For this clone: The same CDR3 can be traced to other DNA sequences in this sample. The CDR3 DNA follows: TGTGCCAGCAGCCGGGACAGGCAAGAGACCCAGTACTTC. Its protein product is CASSRDRQETQYF. J is TRBJ2-5 and V is TRBV27; 8 bases agree with TRBD1. Germline assignment: CDR1 MNHEY and CDR2 SMNVEV (reference sequence). With 6 bases clipped from V and 2 bases from J, the junction kept 2 bases outside the gene matches. The CDR3 consists of 13 residues.

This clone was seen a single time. CDR3 sequence: CAWSLPGQATDTQYF. CDR3 DNA sequence: TGTGCCTGGAGTCTACCGGGACAGGCCACAGATACGCAGTATTTT. The V gene is TRBV30, the J gene TRBJ2-3, with 8 bases identical to TRBD1. The trim removed 2 bases at V and 2 bases at J, leaving 6 bases unmatched. Germline V lookup: CDR1 GTSNPN, CDR2 SVGIG (reference sequence). The length of the CDR3 is 15 residues.

Written as DNA, the CDR3 is TGTGCCAGCAGTTACGCACTGTTACAGGGTTTAGCTTTCTTT. Its protein is CASSYALLQGLAFF. The chain carries TRBV6-5 and TRBJ1-1, with a tentative D call TRBD1 (6 bases). V lost 2 bases, J lost 10 bases, and 17 bases lay in between. Germline V gene data show CDR1 as MNHEY and CDR2 as SVGAGI. This CDR3 is 14 amino acids long.

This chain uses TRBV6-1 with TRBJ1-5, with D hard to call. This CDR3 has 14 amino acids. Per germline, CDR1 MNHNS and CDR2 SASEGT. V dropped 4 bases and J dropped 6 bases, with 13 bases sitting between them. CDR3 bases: TGTGCCAGCAGTGGAGGGTTTGAGGGTCAGCCCCAGCATTTT. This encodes CASSGGFEGQPQHF.

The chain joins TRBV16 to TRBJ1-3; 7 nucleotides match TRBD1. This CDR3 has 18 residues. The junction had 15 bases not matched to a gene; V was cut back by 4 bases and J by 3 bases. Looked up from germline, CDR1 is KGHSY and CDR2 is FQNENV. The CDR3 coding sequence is TGTGCCAGCAGCCTCCACCCTCTTCCACAGGGGAGTGGAAACACCATATATTTT. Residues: CASSLHPLPQGSGNTIYF. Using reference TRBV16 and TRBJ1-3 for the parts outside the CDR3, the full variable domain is GEEVAQTPKHLVRGEGQKAKLYCAPIKGHSYVFWYQQVLKNEFKFLISFQNENVFDETGMPKERFSAKCLPNSPCSLEIQATKLEDSAVYFCASSLHPLPQGSGNTIYFGEGSWLTVV.

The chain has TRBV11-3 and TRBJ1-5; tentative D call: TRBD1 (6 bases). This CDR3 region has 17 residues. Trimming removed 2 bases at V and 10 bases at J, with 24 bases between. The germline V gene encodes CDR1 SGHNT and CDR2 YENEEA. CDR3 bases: TGTGCCAGCAGCTTATCCGAGGTTGGGACACGGGAGGGACCCCAGCATTTT. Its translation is CASSLSEVGTREGPQHF.

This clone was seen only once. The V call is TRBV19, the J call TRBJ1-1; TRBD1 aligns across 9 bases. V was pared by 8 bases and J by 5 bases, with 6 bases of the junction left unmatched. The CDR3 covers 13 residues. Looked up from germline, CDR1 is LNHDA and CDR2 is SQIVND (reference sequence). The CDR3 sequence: CASATGGWTEAFF. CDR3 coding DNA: TGTGCCAGTGCTACAGGGGGCTGGACTGAAGCTTTCTTT.

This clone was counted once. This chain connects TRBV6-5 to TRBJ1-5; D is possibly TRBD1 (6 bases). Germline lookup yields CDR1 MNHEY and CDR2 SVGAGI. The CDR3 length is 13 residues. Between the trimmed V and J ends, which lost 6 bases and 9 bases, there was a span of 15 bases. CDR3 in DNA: TGTGCCAGCAGGGACCAGGGGATGTCGCCCCAGCATTTT. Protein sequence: CASRDQGMSPQHF.

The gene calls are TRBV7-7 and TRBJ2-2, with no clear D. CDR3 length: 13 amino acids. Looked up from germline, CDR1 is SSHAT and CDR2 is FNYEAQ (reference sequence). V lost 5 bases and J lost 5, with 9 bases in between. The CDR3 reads CASSATETGELFF. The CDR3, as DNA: TGTGCCAGCAGCGCCACGGAGACCGGGGAGCTGTTTTTT.

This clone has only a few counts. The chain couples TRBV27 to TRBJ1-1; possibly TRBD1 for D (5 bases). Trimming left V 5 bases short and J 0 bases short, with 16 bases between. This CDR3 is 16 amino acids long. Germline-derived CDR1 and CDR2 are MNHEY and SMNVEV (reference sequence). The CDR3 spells CASSIRGGELNTEAFF. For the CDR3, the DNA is TGTGCCAGCAGTATCCGGGGAGGGGAGTTGAACACTGAAGCTTTCTTT.

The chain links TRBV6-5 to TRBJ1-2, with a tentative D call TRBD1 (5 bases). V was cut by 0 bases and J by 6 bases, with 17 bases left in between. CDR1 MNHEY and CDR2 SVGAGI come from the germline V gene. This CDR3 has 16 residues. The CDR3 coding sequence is TGTGCCAGCAGTTACTCTCAGGACGGCAGGGATAATGGCTACACCTTC. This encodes CASSYSQDGRDNGYTF.

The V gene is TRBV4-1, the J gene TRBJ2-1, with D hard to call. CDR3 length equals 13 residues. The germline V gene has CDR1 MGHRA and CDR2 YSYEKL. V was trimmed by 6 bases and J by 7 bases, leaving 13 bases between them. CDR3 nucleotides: TGCGCCAGCAGGCGAGTTTCGGAGAATGAGCAGTTCTTC. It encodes CASRRVSENEQFF.

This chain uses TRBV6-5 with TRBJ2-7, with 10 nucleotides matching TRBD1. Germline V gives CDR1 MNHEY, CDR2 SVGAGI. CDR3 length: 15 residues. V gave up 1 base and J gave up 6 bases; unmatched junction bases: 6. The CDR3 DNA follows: TGTGCCAGCAGTTACTTGACAGGGGGCGCGGCCGAGCAGTACTTC. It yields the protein CASSYLTGGAAEQYF.